These T cell receptor beta chains were read from a single sample in a study of T cell clonotyping in hematopoietic cell transplantation. Sequencing used immunoSEQ multiplex PCR; TCRdb keeps in-frame clones, though not all of them. Of tens of thousands of clones detected, 90% to 96% appear once; the ten largest clones hold around 1.5%. Material: peripheral blood mononuclear cells, obtained before stem cell transplant. These receptors came from a woman between 45 and 60 years old with acute myeloid leukemia. Some clones in this sample may be carry-over from other donors' samples. The CDR3 runs from the conserved cysteine through the conserved F or W. The order of the fields is J gene, clone size, D gene, V gene, CDR3 DNA, CDR3 protein. The D gene is left open where the match is weak. Rows give clone size only sometimes, using once, few, many, or a class for an expanded clone.

TRBJ1-2	-	-	TRBV19	TGTGCCAGTAATCAGGGGTCCTATGGCTACACCTTC	CASNQGSYGYTF
TRBJ1-1	-	-	TRBV11-2	TGTGCCAGCAGCTTCAGGGAAGGCACTGAAGCTTTCTTT	CASSFREGTEAFF
TRBJ1-1	-	-	TRBV14	TGTGCCAGCAGCCAAGGGGGAGCGATGAACACTGAAGCTTTCTTT	CASSQGGAMNTEAFF
TRBJ1-3	-	-	TRBV30	TGTGCCTGGAGTTCCTCTGGAAACACCATATATTTT	CAWSSSGNTIYF
TRBJ2-2	-	-	TRBV19	TGTGCCAGTAGTATAGATGGGGCAGGGGGAGGCACCGGGGAGCTGTTTTTT	CASSIDGAGGGTGELFF
TRBJ2-3	-	-	TRBV5-1	TGCGCCAGCAGGCTCAACAACGGAGGGGATACGCAGTATTTT	CASRLNNGGDTQYF
TRBJ2-3	-	-	TRBV30	TGTGCCCGCGGACTGGGGACTAGCACAGATACGCAGTATTTT	CARGLGTSTDTQYF
TRBJ1-5	once	-	TRBV5-6	TGTGCCAGCAGCTTAGCAGGTGGAGGACGCGGTCCCCAGCATTTT	CASSLAGGGRGPQHF
TRBJ2-4	few	-	TRBV9	TGTGCCAGCAGCGGCACAGGGAACAAAAACATTCAGTACTTC	CASSGTGNKNIQYF
TRBJ2-4	-	-	TRBV14	TGTGCCAGCAGCCCCATTCCACAGGGAAACATTCAGTACTTC	CASSPIPQGNIQYF
TRBJ2-5	-	-	TRBV7-7	TGTGCTAGCAGCTTAGGGATCTATGAGACCCAGTACTTC	CASSLGIYETQYF
TRBJ2-7	-	-	TRBV30	TGTGCCTGGAGAAAGGGTCTGGGCGAGCAGTACTTC	CAWRKGLGEQYF
TRBJ1-2	-	TRBD1	TRBV6-5	TGTGCCAGCAGGCGGACAGGGGGATATGGCTACACCTTC	CASRRTGGYGYTF
TRBJ1-4	-	-	TRBV6-4	TGTGCCAGCAGAGAGGGGTTGGGGTCGGTGGAGGAAAAACTGTTTTTT	CASREGLGSVEEKLFF
TRBJ1-5	-	TRBD1	TRBV5-6	TGTGCCAGCAGCTTGGGACAGGGGGGCAATCAGCCCCAGCATTTT	CASSLGQGGNQPQHF